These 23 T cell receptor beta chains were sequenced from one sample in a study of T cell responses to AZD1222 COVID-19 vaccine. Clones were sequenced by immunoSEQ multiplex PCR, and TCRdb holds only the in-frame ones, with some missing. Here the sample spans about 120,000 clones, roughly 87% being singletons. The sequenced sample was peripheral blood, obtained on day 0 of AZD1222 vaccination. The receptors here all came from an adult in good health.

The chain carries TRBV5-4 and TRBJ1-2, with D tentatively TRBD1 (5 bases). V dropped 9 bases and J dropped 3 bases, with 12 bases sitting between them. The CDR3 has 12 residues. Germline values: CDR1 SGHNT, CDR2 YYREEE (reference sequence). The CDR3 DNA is TGTGCCACCCGACAGATGGACTATGGCTACACCTTC. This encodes CATRQMDYGYTF.

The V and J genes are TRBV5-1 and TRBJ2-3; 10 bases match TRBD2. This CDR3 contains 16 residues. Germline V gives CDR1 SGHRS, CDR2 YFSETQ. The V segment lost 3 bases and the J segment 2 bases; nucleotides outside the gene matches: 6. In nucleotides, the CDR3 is TGCGCCAGCAGCTCCGGACTAGCGGTTTCCACAGATACGCAGTATTTT. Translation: CASSSGLAVSTDTQYF. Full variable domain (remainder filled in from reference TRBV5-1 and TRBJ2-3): KAGVTQTPRYLIKTRGQQVTLSCSPISGHRSVSWYQQTPGQGLQFLFEYFSETQRNKGNFPGRFSGRQFSNSRSEMNVSTLELGDSALYLCASSSGLAVSTDTQYFGPGTRLTVL.

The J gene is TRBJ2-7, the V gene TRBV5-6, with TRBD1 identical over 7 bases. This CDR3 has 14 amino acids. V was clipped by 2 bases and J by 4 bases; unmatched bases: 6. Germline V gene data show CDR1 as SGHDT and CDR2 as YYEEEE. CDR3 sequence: CASSLRTGVYEQYF. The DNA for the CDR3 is TGTGCCAGCAGCTTAAGGACAGGAGTTTACGAGCAGTACTTC.

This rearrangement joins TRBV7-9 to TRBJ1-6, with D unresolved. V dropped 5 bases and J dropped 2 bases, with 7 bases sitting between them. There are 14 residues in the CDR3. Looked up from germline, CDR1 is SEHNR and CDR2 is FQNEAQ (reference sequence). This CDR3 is CASSAGTYNSPLHF. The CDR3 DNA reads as TGTGCCAGCAGCGCCGGGACCTATAATTCACCCCTCCACTTT.

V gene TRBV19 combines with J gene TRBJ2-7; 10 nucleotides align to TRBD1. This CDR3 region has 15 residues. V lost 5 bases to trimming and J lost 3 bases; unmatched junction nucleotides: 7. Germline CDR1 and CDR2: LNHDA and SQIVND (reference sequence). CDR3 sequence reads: CASSGTGTGVYEQYF. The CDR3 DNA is TGTGCCAGTAGTGGAACCGGGACAGGGGTCTACGAGCAGTACTTC.

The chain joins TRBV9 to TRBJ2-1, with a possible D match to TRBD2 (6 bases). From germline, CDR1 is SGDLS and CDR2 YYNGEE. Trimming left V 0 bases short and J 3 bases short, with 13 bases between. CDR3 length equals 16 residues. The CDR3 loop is CASSVDSGLYYNEQFF. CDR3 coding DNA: TGTGCCAGCAGCGTAGATAGCGGTTTATACTACAATGAGCAGTTCTTC. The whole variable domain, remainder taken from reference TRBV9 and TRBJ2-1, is DSGVTQTPKHLITATGQRVTLRCSPRSGDLSVYWYQQSLDQGLQFLIQYYNGEERAKGNILERFSAQQFPDLHSELNLSSLELGDSALYFCASSVDSGLYYNEQFFGPGTRLTVL.

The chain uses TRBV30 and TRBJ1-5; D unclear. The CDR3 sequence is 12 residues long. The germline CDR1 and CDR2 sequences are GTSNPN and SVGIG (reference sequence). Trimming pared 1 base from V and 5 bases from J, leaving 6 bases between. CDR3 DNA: TGTGCCTGGAGTGGGGAGGATCAGCCCCAGCATTTT. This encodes CAWSGEDQPQHF. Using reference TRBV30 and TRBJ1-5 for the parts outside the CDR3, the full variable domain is SQTIHQWPATLVQPVGSPLSLECTVEGTSNPNLYWYRQAAGRGLQLLFYSVGIGQISSEVPQNLSASRPQDRQFILSSKKLLLSDSGFYLCAWSGEDQPQHFGDGTRLSIL.

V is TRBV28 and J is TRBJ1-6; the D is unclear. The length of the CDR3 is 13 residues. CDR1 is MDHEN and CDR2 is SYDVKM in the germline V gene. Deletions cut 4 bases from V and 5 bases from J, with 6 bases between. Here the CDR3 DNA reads TGTGCCAGCAGTTCGAGGAATAATTCACCCCTCCACTTT. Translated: CASSSRNNSPLHF.

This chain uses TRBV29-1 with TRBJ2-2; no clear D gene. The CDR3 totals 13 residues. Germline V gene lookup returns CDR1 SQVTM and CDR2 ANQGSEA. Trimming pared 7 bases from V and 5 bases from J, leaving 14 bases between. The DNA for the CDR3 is TGCAGCGGTGACCCCCGTGGGACCGGGGAGCTGTTTTTT. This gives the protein CSGDPRGTGELFF.

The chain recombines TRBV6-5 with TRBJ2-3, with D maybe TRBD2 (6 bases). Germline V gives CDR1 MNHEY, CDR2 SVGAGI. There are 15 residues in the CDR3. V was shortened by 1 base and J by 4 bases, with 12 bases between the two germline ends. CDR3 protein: CASSYFPGASDTQYF. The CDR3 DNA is TGTGCCAGCAGTTACTTTCCGGGAGCCTCAGATACGCAGTATTTT.

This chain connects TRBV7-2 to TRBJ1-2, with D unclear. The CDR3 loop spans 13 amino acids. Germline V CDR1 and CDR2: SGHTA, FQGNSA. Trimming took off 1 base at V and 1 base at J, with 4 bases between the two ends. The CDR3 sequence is CASSLDGNYGYTF. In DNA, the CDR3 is TGTGCCAGCAGCTTAGACGGTAACTATGGCTACACCTTC.

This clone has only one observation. The CDR3 coding sequence is TGTGCCAGCGGGTCCAGGGGGGACACTGAAGCTTTCTTT. Its protein product is CASGSRGDTEAFF. The chain links TRBV9 to TRBJ1-1, with 7 bases identical to TRBD1. Germline lookup yields CDR1 SGDLS and CDR2 YYNGEE. The CDR3 totals 13 residues. V was pared by 7 bases and J by 3 bases, with 6 bases of the junction left unmatched.

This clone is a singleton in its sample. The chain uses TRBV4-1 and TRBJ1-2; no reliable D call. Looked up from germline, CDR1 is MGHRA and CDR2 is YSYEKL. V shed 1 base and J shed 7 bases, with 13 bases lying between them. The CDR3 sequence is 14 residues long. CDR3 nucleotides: TGCGCCAGCAGCCAAGTTTCGGCCAATGGTGGCTACACCTTC. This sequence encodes CASSQVSANGGYTF.

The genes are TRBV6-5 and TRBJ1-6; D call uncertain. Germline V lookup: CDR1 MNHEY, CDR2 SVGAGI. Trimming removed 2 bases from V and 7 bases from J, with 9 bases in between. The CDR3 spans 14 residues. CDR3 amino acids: CASSYAVGNSPLHF. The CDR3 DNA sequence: TGTGCCAGCAGTTACGCGGTAGGGAATTCACCCCTCCACTTT.

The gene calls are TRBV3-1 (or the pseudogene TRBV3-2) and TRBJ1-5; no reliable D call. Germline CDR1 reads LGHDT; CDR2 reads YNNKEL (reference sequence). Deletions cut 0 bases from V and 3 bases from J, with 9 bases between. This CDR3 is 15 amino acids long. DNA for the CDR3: TGTGCCAGCAGCCAAGAACACGGCCCCAATCAGCCCCAGCATTTT. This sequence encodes CASSQEHGPNQPQHF.

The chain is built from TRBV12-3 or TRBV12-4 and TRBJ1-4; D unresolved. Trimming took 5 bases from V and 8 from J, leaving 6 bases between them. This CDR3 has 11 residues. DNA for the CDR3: TGTGCCAGCAGTCCCAAAGAAAAACTGTTTTTT. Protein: CASSPKEKLFF.

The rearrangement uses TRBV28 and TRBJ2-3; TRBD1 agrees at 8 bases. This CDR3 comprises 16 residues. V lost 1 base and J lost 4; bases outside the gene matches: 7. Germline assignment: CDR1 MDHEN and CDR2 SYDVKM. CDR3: CASSLSRGPTSDTQYF. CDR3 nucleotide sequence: TGTGCCAGCAGTTTATCCAGGGGGCCCACCTCAGATACGCAGTATTTT.

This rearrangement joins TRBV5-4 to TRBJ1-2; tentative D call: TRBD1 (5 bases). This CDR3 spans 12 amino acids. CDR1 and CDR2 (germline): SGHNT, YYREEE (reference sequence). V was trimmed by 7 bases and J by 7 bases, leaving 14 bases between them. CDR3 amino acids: CASGAGPSGYTF. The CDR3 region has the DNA TGTGCCAGCGGGGCAGGGCCATCTGGCTACACCTTC.

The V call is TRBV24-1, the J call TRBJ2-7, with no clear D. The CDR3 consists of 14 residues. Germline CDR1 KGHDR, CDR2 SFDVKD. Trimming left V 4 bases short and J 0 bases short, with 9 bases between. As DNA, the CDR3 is TGTGCCACCAGTGACGCGTCTAGCTCCTACGAGCAGTACTTC. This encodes CATSDASSSYEQYF.

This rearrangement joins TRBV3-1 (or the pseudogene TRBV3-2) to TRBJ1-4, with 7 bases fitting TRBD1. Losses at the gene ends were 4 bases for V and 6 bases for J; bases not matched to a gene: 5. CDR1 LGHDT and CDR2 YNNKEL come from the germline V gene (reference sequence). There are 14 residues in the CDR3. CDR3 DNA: TGTGCCAGCAGCCCCCGACAGGGATATGAAAAACTGTTTTTT. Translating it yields CASSPRQGYEKLFF.

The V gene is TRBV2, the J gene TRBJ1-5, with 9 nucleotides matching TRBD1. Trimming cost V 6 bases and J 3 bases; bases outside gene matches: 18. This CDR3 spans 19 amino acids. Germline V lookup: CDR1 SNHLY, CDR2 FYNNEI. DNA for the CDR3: TGTGCCAGCAGCGGAAGCCGGGACAGGGTTCTTTTGGTCAATCAGCCCCAGCATTTT. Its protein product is CASSGSRDRVLLVNQPQHF.

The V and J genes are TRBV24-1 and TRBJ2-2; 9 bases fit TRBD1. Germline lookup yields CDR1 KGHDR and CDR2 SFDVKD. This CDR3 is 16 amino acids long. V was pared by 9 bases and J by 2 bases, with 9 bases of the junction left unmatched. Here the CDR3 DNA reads TGTGCCACCGCGGCCGGGACAGGGCTTAACACCGGGGAGCTGTTTTTT. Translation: CATAAGTGLNTGELFF.

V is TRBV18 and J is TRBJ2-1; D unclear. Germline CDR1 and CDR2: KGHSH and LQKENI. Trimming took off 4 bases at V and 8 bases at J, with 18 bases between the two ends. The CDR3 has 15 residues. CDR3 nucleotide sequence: TGTGCCAGCTCACGCGATACGAACAAGGGTTATGAGCAGTTCTTC. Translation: CASSRDTNKGYEQFF.